This entry lists 13 T cell receptor beta chains sequenced from one sample in a study of cytomegalovirus exposure and HLA in healthy donors. PCR amplification relied on 60 Vbeta primers (plus 13 Jbeta primers). Clones were read by immunoSEQ multiplex PCR, and TCRdb kept only the in-frame ones, dropping some. Of over 150,000 clones listed, 77% are singletons. Sequencing was performed on PBMCs. These receptors originate from a man aged 30-40 years in good health and CMV-seropositive.

The J gene is TRBJ1-2, the V gene TRBV9, with 7 bases matching TRBD1. The germline CDR1 and CDR2 sequences are SGDLS and YYNGEE. This CDR3 region has 13 residues. V lost 8 bases, J lost 6 bases, and 10 bases stayed unmatched. The CDR3 reads CASERPGQHGYTF. The DNA for the CDR3 is TGTGCCAGTGAGCGTCCGGGACAGCATGGCTACACCTTC.

V gene TRBV5-1 combines with J gene TRBJ2-3; 7 nucleotides match TRBD2. In germline, CDR1 is SGHRS, CDR2 YFSETQ. The CDR3 has 17 residues. The trim removed 3 bases at V and 4 bases at J, leaving 14 bases unmatched. CDR3 coding DNA: TGCGCCAGCAGCTCGAGCGGGGTGGGGGAATCTCCAGATACGCAGTATTTT. Translated: CASSSSGVGESPDTQYF.

The V and J genes are TRBV30 and TRBJ1-5; 11 bases line up with TRBD1. Germline V gene lookup returns CDR1 GTSNPN and CDR2 SVGIG (reference sequence). V shed 2 bases and J 7 bases; nucleotides not matched to a gene: 10. The CDR3 sequence is 16 residues long. The CDR3 here is CAWSLGTGGTRQPQHF. The CDR3 region has the DNA TGTGCCTGGAGTCTAGGGACAGGGGGGACTCGGCAGCCCCAGCATTTT.

This clone was observed a handful of times. CDR3 sequence reads: CASSFGRGDTEAFF. As DNA, the CDR3 is TGTGCCAGCAGCTTTGGCAGGGGGGACACTGAAGCTTTCTTT. This sequence joins TRBV7-9 and TRBJ1-1; 7 nucleotides agree with TRBD1. This CDR3 has 14 amino acids. Trimming removed 3 bases from V and 3 bases from J; junction bases left unmatched: 4. Germline V gene sequence: CDR1 SEHNR, CDR2 FQNEAQ (reference sequence).

The chain recombines TRBV7-6 with TRBJ2-7; maybe TRBD1 (6 bases). The CDR3 runs 15 residues. Germline CDR1 is SGHVS and CDR2 is FNYEAQ. The ends were cut back, 4 bases at V and 5 bases at J, with 18 bases in the middle. DNA for the CDR3: TGTGCCAGCAGCTCCCGGGACACCGAGGCTAACGAGCAGTACTTC. Residues: CASSSRDTEANEQYF.

The chain employs TRBV4-1 and TRBJ2-5; D gene uncertain. Trimming pared 3 bases from V and 2 bases from J, leaving 7 bases between. This CDR3 is 13 amino acids long. CDR1 is MGHRA, CDR2 YSYEKL, per germline. CDR3 in DNA: TGCGCCAGCAGCCACGTTCCTCAAGAGACCCAGTACTTC. Amino acid sequence: CASSHVPQETQYF.

The chain uses TRBV5-1 and TRBJ2-3; 9 positions match TRBD1. After removal of 4 bases from V and 6 bases from J, the junction contained 12 bases not matched to a gene. The CDR3 runs to 16 residues. The V gene's germline CDR1 is SGHRS and CDR2 YFSETQ. In DNA form, the CDR3 reads TGCGCCAGCAGCGTGATTCCGGGACAGGGAAGCGATACGCAGTATTTT. It is translated as CASSVIPGQGSDTQYF.

J is TRBJ2-2 and V is TRBV4-3; possible D gene TRBD1, 5 bases. Germline loops: CDR1 LGHNA, CDR2 YSLEER. V lost 0 bases and J 1 base, leaving 6 bases between the germline ends. The CDR3 is made up of 15 amino acids. In DNA form, the CDR3 reads TGCGCCAGCAGCCAAGACGACAGGAACACCGGGGAGCTGTTTTTT. Translation: CASSQDDRNTGELFF.

The V gene is TRBV6-5, the J gene TRBJ2-7, with D perhaps TRBD1 (6 bases). Germline CDR1 is MNHEY and CDR2 is SVGAGI. The V and J ends lost 0 bases and 3 bases respectively, with 15 bases between them. This CDR3 has 16 residues. CDR3 nucleotide sequence: TGTGCCAGCAGTTACTCGCCGGCAGGGGTTGGCTACGAGCAGTACTTC. Translating gives CASSYSPAGVGYEQYF.

J is TRBJ2-7 and V is TRBV25-1; tentative D call: TRBD2 (6 bases). The germline V and J ends were trimmed by 3 bases and 2 bases, with 11 bases remaining between them. The length of the CDR3 is 14 residues. The germline gives CDR1 MGHDK, CDR2 SYGVNS. DNA of the CDR3: TGTGCCAGCAGTGATGGAGGGACGACCTACGAGCAGTACTTC. This translates into CASSDGGTTYEQYF.

The rearrangement links TRBV5-6 to TRBJ1-3; D is unclear. Per the germline V gene, CDR1 is SGHDT and CDR2 is YYEEEE. CDR3 length equals 13 residues. Trimming left V 0 bases short and J 7 bases short, with 8 bases between. The CDR3 loop reads CASSLATGNTIYF. The DNA of the CDR3 is TGTGCCAGCAGCTTGGCCACGGGGAACACCATATATTTT.

The rearrangement links TRBV6-1 to TRBJ2-1; TRBD1 matches 8 bases. The CDR3 runs 16 residues. Germline V gives CDR1 MNHNS, CDR2 SASEGT. V dropped 0 bases and J dropped 3; count of bases not matched to a gene: 4. The CDR3 loop reads CASSEADRESYNEQFF. The CDR3 region has the DNA TGTGCCAGCAGTGAAGCGGACAGGGAAAGCTACAATGAGCAGTTCTTC.

V usage is TRBV6-4 and J usage is TRBJ1-6; D perhaps matches TRBD1 (6 bases). V lost 7 bases and J 11 bases, leaving 18 bases between the germline ends. The CDR3 runs 14 residues. CDR1 and CDR2 from the germline V gene are MRHNA and SNTAGT. The CDR3 nucleotides read TGTGCCAGCAATATACAGGGTGACTCTCCACCCCTCCACTTT. It specifies CASNIQGDSPPLHF.